The 11 T cell receptor beta chains reported below all come from one sample, sequenced in a study of cytomegalovirus exposure and HLA in healthy donors. The PCR employed 60 Vbeta primers together with 13 Jbeta primers. Measured with immunoSEQ multiplex PCR; TCRdb has only the in-frame clones, and not every one. In the table there are approximately 120,000 clones, 72% of which are singletons. Material: PBMCs. The receptors originated from a man aged 25-45 years in good health and CMV-seronegative.

The chain links TRBV6-1 to TRBJ1-1, with TRBD1 as a possible D gene (5 bases). Germline assignment: CDR1 MNHNS and CDR2 SASEGT. The CDR3 consists of 13 residues. Trimming removed 4 bases from V and 11 bases from J, with 17 bases in between. CDR3 in amino acids: CASSVAGPITAFF. The CDR3 nucleotides read TGTGCCAGCAGTGTGGCAGGGCCTATTACGGCTTTCTTT.

This clone came up a few times. The V gene is TRBV4-1, the J gene TRBJ1-1; D not resolved. This CDR3 region has 15 residues. Trimming stripped 3 bases from V and 3 bases from J, with 14 bases between. The germline CDR1 and CDR2 sequences are MGHRA and YSYEKL. CDR3 region: CASSHPLSGDTEAFF. The CDR3 DNA reads as TGCGCCAGCAGCCACCCTCTCAGCGGGGACACTGAAGCTTTCTTT.

This chain joins TRBV5-1 and TRBJ2-5; 8 bases match TRBD2. From germline, CDR1 is SGHRS and CDR2 YFSETQ. This CDR3 spans 17 amino acids. Germline trimming cut 0 bases from V and 1 base from J; bases unmatched to any gene: 8. CDR3 protein: CASSLGLAGGTQETQYF. CDR3 in DNA: TGCGCCAGCAGCTTGGGGTTGGCGGGGGGTACCCAAGAGACCCAGTACTTC.

This clone was picked up a small number of times. The genes are TRBV30 and TRBJ1-2; D is possibly TRBD1 (6 bases). The germline V gene encodes CDR1 GTSNPN and CDR2 SVGIG (reference sequence). The CDR3 is 13 residues long. Trimming took 5 bases from V and 2 from J, leaving 12 bases between them. CDR3 region: CAWSTTGNYGYTF. DNA for the CDR3: TGTGCCTGGTCAACTACAGGGAACTATGGCTACACCTTC. The full variable domain, rest sourced from reference TRBV30 and TRBJ1-2, is SQTIHQWPATLVQPVGSPLSLECTVEGTSNPNLYWYRQAAGRGLQLLFYSVGIGQISSEVPQNLSASRPQDRQFILSSKKLLLSDSGFYLCAWSTTGNYGYTFGSGTRLTVV.

This clone has only a few counts. This chain uses TRBV6-1 with TRBJ2-7; D is perhaps TRBD2 (7 bases). Germline lookup yields CDR1 MNHNS and CDR2 SASEGT. The ends were cut back, 8 bases at V and 3 bases at J, with 14 bases in the middle. The CDR3 covers 13 residues. The CDR3 region has the DNA TGTGCCAGCTCTCGGGGGGCATTCTACGAGCAGTACTTC. Residues: CASSRGAFYEQYF.

The chain employs TRBV9 and TRBJ2-2, with TRBD2 as a possible D gene (5 bases). The CDR3 has 14 amino acids. V was pared by 7 bases and J by 0 bases, with 10 bases between. The germline gives CDR1 SGDLS, CDR2 YYNGEE. The CDR3 nucleotides are TGTGCCAGCGGAGGCAGCGCGAACACCGGGGAGCTGTTTTTT. Amino acid sequence: CASGGSANTGELFF.

This clone was picked up a small number of times. The genes are TRBV4-3 and TRBJ2-3, with D perhaps TRBD1 (6 bases). The V gene's germline CDR1 is LGHNA and CDR2 YSLEER. The CDR3 runs 16 residues. The V end was cut by 3 bases, the J end by 4 bases, with 17 bases between. The CDR3 nucleotides read TGCGCCAGCAGCCAGGGTACAGGGACAAGGCCAGATACGCAGTATTTT. It yields the protein CASSQGTGTRPDTQYF.

The chain joins TRBV6-6 to TRBJ1-2; D is undetermined. Per germline, CDR1 MNHNY and CDR2 SVGAGI (reference sequence). Trimming pared 3 bases from V and 2 bases from J, leaving 10 bases between. The CDR3 totals 14 residues. CDR3 DNA: TGTGCCAGCAGTTATTCGACACCCAACTATGGCTACACCTTC. Translating gives CASSYSTPNYGYTF.

The chain employs TRBV18 and TRBJ1-5; D unclear. V was cut by 1 base and J by 6 bases, with 16 bases left in between. The CDR3 covers 16 residues. Germline V gene sequence: CDR1 KGHSH, CDR2 LQKENI. CDR3 loop: CASSPRVGGEGQPQHF. The CDR3 DNA reads as TGTGCCAGCTCACCACGGGTGGGCGGAGAGGGTCAGCCCCAGCATTTT. Full variable domain (missing parts from reference TRBV18 and TRBJ1-5): NAGVMQNPRHLVRRRGQEARLRCSPMKGHSHVYWYRQLPEEGLKFMVYLQKENIIDESGMPKERFSAEFPKEGPSILRIQQVVRGDSAAYFCASSPRVGGEGQPQHFGDGTRLSIL.

The genes are TRBV30 and TRBJ2-1; TRBD1 aligns across 10 bases. The CDR3 contains 16 residues. Germline V lookup: CDR1 GTSNPN, CDR2 SVGIG (reference sequence). Trimming cost V 3 bases and J 7 bases; bases outside gene matches: 12. CDR3 sequence: CAWRYRDRGAGNEQFF. Written as DNA, the CDR3 is TGTGCCTGGAGGTACCGGGACAGGGGAGCAGGGAATGAGCAGTTCTTC.

The genes are TRBV5-1 and TRBJ1-1, with 7 nucleotides matching TRBD1. J gave up 4 bases and V 4 bases, and 7 bases lay outside the gene matches. The CDR3 is made up of 14 amino acids. Germline V gene lookup returns CDR1 SGHRS and CDR2 YFSETQ. The CDR3 protein is CASSATGASTEAFF. CDR3 in DNA: TGCGCCAGCAGCGCAACAGGGGCCAGCACTGAAGCTTTCTTT. Full variable domain (remainder filled in from reference TRBV5-1 and TRBJ1-1): KAGVTQTPRYLIKTRGQQVTLSCSPISGHRSVSWYQQTPGQGLQFLFEYFSETQRNKGNFPGRFSGRQFSNSRSEMNVSTLELGDSALYLCASSATGASTEAFFGQGTRLTVV.